Below, 9 T cell receptor beta chains from the same sample are listed, as sequenced in a study of blood T cell repertoires in COVID-19. Clones were read by immunoSEQ multiplex PCR, and TCRdb kept only the in-frame ones, dropping some. The table has under 250,000 clones, around 87% seen once. Sequenced material: peripheral blood. The receptors originated from a woman between 65 and 79 years old with active or convalescent COVID-19.

CDR3 sequence: CASSPPRGTYGYTF. Written as DNA, the CDR3 is TGCGCCAGCAGCCCTCCCCGCGGCACCTATGGCTACACCTTC. The chain has TRBV4-1 and TRBJ1-2; D call uncertain. This CDR3 has 14 residues. V lost 4 bases and J 4 bases, leaving 13 bases between the germline ends. The V gene's germline CDR1 is MGHRA and CDR2 YSYEKL.

The chain has TRBV9 and TRBJ2-1; 12 nucleotides agree with TRBD2. Germline CDR1 is SGDLS and CDR2 is YYNGEE. This CDR3 spans 17 amino acids. V shed 0 bases and J 4 bases; nucleotides not matched to a gene: 5. In DNA, the CDR3 is TGTGCCAGCAGCGTAGTAGGGGGGACTAGCGGGTACAATGAGCAGTTCTTC. It translates to CASSVVGGTSGYNEQFF. The full variable domain, its missing parts supplied by reference TRBV9 and TRBJ2-1, is DSGVTQTPKHLITATGQRVTLRCSPRSGDLSVYWYQQSLDQGLQFLIQYYNGEERAKGNILERFSAQQFPDLHSELNLSSLELGDSALYFCASSVVGGTSGYNEQFFGPGTRLTVL.

The V gene is TRBV10-1, the J gene TRBJ1-2; D is perhaps TRBD1 (5 bases). Germline V gene sequence: CDR1 WNHNN, CDR2 SYGVQD (reference sequence). V lost 10 bases, J lost 3 bases, and 27 bases lay in between. The CDR3 extends over 17 amino acids. The chain's CDR3 is CATPERDRRLSHYGYTF. CDR3 coding DNA: TGCGCCACCCCGGAGCGGGACCGACGCTTATCTCACTATGGCTACACCTTC.

V usage is TRBV27 and J usage is TRBJ2-5; D may be TRBD1 (5 bases). From germline, CDR1 is MNHEY and CDR2 SMNVEV (reference sequence). The CDR3 spans 13 residues. Trimming stripped 6 bases from V and 5 bases from J, with 13 bases between. The CDR3 region has the DNA TGTGCCAGCAGGGCACAGCCAGGGGAGACCCAGTACTTC. It specifies CASRAQPGETQYF.

The J gene is TRBJ2-3, the V gene TRBV7-6; 8 nucleotides align to TRBD1. This CDR3 spans 15 amino acids. CDR1 is SGHVS, CDR2 FNYEAQ, per germline. The V and J ends lost 4 bases and 0 bases, in that order; junction bases with no gene match: 3. CDR3 protein: CASSWGQASTDTQYF. DNA of the CDR3: TGTGCCAGCAGCTGGGGACAGGCGAGCACAGATACGCAGTATTTT.

This chain connects TRBV6-5 to TRBJ1-5; maybe TRBD1 (5 bases). The length of the CDR3 is 13 residues. Germline V gene lookup returns CDR1 MNHEY and CDR2 SVGAGI. The V gene lost 6 bases and the J gene lost 5 bases, with 11 bases spanning the gap. The CDR3 reads CASREGLDQPQHF. For the CDR3, the DNA is TGTGCCAGCAGGGAGGGGTTGGATCAGCCCCAGCATTTT.

This rearrangement joins TRBV19 to TRBJ2-1; 8 nucleotides align to TRBD1. The germline V gene has CDR1 LNHDA and CDR2 SQIVND (reference sequence). The V gene end was trimmed by 5 bases and the J gene end by 5 bases; junction bases not matched to a gene: 5. This CDR3 is built from 14 residues. The CDR3 loop reads CASSWVDRDNEQFF. The CDR3 nucleotides read TGTGCCAGTAGTTGGGTGGACAGGGACAATGAGCAGTTCTTC.

The chain combines TRBV7-9 with TRBJ2-7; 7 bases fit TRBD1. The trim removed 5 bases at V and 0 bases at J, leaving 4 bases unmatched. The CDR3 is 14 amino acids. Germline V gives CDR1 SEHNR, CDR2 FQNEAQ (reference sequence). The CDR3 loop is CASSTGQVSYEQYF. The CDR3 nucleotides read TGTGCCAGCAGCACCGGACAGGTCTCCTACGAGCAGTACTTC.

The rearrangement joins TRBV5-1 to TRBJ2-5; TRBD2 matches at 8 bases. CDR3 length: 17 residues. Unmatched junction bases numbered 15, after V lost 4 bases and J lost 4 bases. Germline-derived CDR1 and CDR2 are SGHRS and YFSETQ. The CDR3: CASSPIFGGEGIETQYF. The CDR3 DNA reads TGCGCCAGCAGCCCCATTTTCGGGGGGGAGGGGATAGAGACCCAGTACTTC.